This TCR beta chain was obtained from a study of T cells after yellow fever vaccination. This clonotype was observed a handful of times. Its antigen is not identified. General study results and limits: A faster peak, day 5 versus 15, was reached by the weaker secondary response. Among primary-vaccination clones, most reappeared after the booster, at 95% to 96% for CD4 and roughly 88% for CD8.

MiXCR, run by TCRdb on the 5' RACE reads, gives a single entry per CDR3 protein. The sample lists some 350,000 distinct CDR3 sequences; under 5% were seen once. The J segment lost 6 bases and the V segment lost 3 bases, leaving 2 bases of the junction unmatched. Looked up from germline, CDR1 is SGHDT and CDR2 is YYEEEE. This CDR3 contains 12 residues. The rearrangement joins TRBV5-6 to TRBJ1-2; TRBD1 matches at 7 bases. Sequenced material: PBMCs, taken 5 days after the yellow fever booster vaccination. The origin of this receptor is a man between 18 and 35 years old who received the YFV17D yellow fever vaccine. DNA for the CDR3: TGTGCCAGCAGCTACGACAGGGATGGCTACACCTTC. Translation gives CASSYDRDGYTF. Full variable domain (remainder filled in from reference TRBV5-6 and TRBJ1-2): DAGVTQSPTHLIKTRGQQVTLRCSPKSGHDTVSWYQQALGQGPQFIFQYYEEEERQRGNFPDRFSGHQFPNYSSELNVNALLLGDSALYLCASSYDRDGYTFGSGTRLTVV.